A selection of T cell receptor beta chains follows, all from one sample in a study of shared T cell receptors in the human thymus. This table comes from immunoSEQ multiplex PCR, and its TCRdb copy is limited to in-frame clones, with some not included. The sample yields more than 300,000 clones, roughly 94% seen once. Sequenced: thymocytes. The source is a human donor. CDR3s include the opening cysteine and the closing phenylalanine or tryptophan. Each record gives: V gene, D gene, clone size, J gene, CDR3 protein, CDR3 DNA. D genes are given only for firm matches. Expanded clones get a size class; other rows say once, few or many, or leave the size out.

>TRBV18|TRBD2|-|TRBJ2-1
CASSPGTSGWNEQFF
TGTGCCAGCTCACCGGGGACTAGCGGATGGAATGAGCAGTTCTTC
>TRBV14|TRBD2|-|TRBJ2-5
CASSQDPAGGEETQYF
TGTGCCAGCAGCCAAGATCCGGCGGGGGGGGAGGAGACCCAGTACTTC
>TRBV13|-|-|TRBJ2-5
CASSLEGGQKETQYF
TGTGCCAGCAGCTTAGAGGGCGGACAGAAAGAGACCCAGTACTTC
>TRBV11-2|TRBD2|once|TRBJ2-1
CASSLAEGGRAWVYNEQFF
TGTGCCAGCAGCTTAGCGGAAGGCGGGAGGGCCTGGGTATACAATGAGCAGTTCTTC
>TRBV7-8|-|-|TRBJ2-2
CASSPIGESGELFF
TGTGCCAGCAGCCCAATCGGGGAGTCCGGGGAGCTGTTTTTT
>TRBV28|TRBD1|-|TRBJ1-2
CASSSLTGLYGYTF
TGTGCCAGCAGTTCATTGACAGGGCTCTATGGCTACACCTTC
>TRBV4-3|-|-|TRBJ2-1
CASSQDRAGYSYNEQFF
TGCGCCAGCAGCCAAGATCGGGCGGGGTACTCCTACAATGAGCAGTTCTTC
>TRBV6-1|-|-|TRBJ2-1
CASSEDPTPSPGIHNEQFF
TGTGCCAGCAGTGAAGACCCAACTCCGTCCCCAGGTATCCACAATGAGCAGTTCTTC
>TRBV28|TRBD1|-|TRBJ2-3
CASRTGESTQYF
TGTGCCAGCAGGACAGGGGAGAGTACGCAGTATTTT
>TRBV30|TRBD2|-|TRBJ2-7
CAWSVTSGEAYEQYF
TGTGCCTGGAGTGTAACTAGCGGCGAGGCCTACGAGCAGTACTTC
>TRBV4-2|-|few|TRBJ1-2
CASSQDRPLSCGYTF
TGTGCCAGCAGCCAAGATCGCCCTTTGTCTTGTGGCTACACCTTC
>TRBV28|-|-|TRBJ1-5
CASTLFGTSGNQPQHF
TGTGCCAGCACCCTCTTCGGGACAAGTGGCAATCAGCCCCAGCATTTT
>TRBV6-1|-|-|TRBJ1-4
CASSVQVTNEKLFF
TGTGCCAGCAGTGTACAGGTCACTAATGAAAAACTGTTTTTT
>TRBV10-3|-|-|TRBJ2-7
CAISGAGGPCEQYF
TGTGCCATCAGTGGAGCAGGGGGGCCGTGCGAGCAGTACTTC
>TRBV4-3|TRBD1|-|TRBJ2-7
CASSHLQGTAYEQYF
TGCGCCAGCAGCCACCTACAGGGGACAGCCTACGAGCAGTACTTC
>TRBV11-2|TRBD2|-|TRBJ2-2
CANGAAGGRNTGELFF
TGTGCCAACGGGGCAGCGGGAGGGAGAAACACCGGGGAGCTGTTTTTT
>TRBV2|-|-|TRBJ2-1
CASSELDSDILEQFF
TGTGCCAGCAGTGAATTGGACAGCGATATTCTTGAGCAGTTCTTC
>TRBV7-2|TRBD2|-|TRBJ2-2
CASSPLAGLTGELFF
TGTGCCAGCAGCCCCCTAGCGGGATTGACCGGGGAGCTGTTTTTT
>TRBV27|-|-|TRBJ2-7
CASSPGSGQYF
TGTGCCAGCAGTCCGGGGAGTGGGCAGTACTTC
>TRBV5-1|TRBD1|once|TRBJ1-3
CASSSPPGQDSSGNTIYF
TGCGCCAGCTCTTCACCGCCGGGACAGGACTCCTCTGGAAACACCATATATTTT
>TRBV7-9|-|-|TRBJ1-3
CASSLGQGKLGNTIYF
TGTGCCAGCAGCTTAGGGCAGGGGAAGTTAGGAAACACCATATATTTT
>TRBV18|TRBD1|-|TRBJ2-3
CASSPPGGDTQYF
TGTGCCAGCTCACCACCAGGGGGCGATACGCAGTATTTT
>TRBV6-5|-|-|TRBJ1-2
CASAPSLGYGYTF
TGTGCCAGCGCACCTAGCCTGGGTTATGGCTACACCTTC
>TRBV27|TRBD1|-|TRBJ2-7
CASSWTGQGYYEQYF
TGTGCCAGCAGCTGGACGGGACAGGGTTACTACGAGCAGTACTTC
>TRBV15|TRBD2|-|TRBJ2-3
CATSLGRAPKYF
TGTGCCACCAGCCTCGGGAGGGCCCCGAAGTATTTT
>TRBV28|TRBD1|-|TRBJ2-7
CASSSGQGTPYEQYF
TGTGCCAGCAGTTCGGGACAGGGGACTCCCTACGAGCAGTACTTC
>TRBV19|-|-|TRBJ2-5
CASSMLVAEEGETQYF
TGTGCCAGTAGTATGCTGGTAGCGGAGGAAGGAGAGACCCAGTACTTC
>TRBV28|TRBD2|-|TRBJ2-7
CASSFPGTSGTSTYEQYF
TGTGCCAGCAGTTTCCCCGGGACTAGCGGGACCTCAACCTACGAGCAGTACTTC
>TRBV28|TRBD1|-|TRBJ1-4
CASSLLGQGVAGRQANEKLFF
TGTGCCAGCAGTTTACTCGGACAGGGGGTGGCGGGGCGTCAGGCTAATGAAAAACTGTTTTTT
>TRBV28|-|-|TRBJ1-1
CASSPGGMGSNTEAFF
TGTGCCAGCAGTCCTGGCGGCATGGGATCGAACACTGAAGCTTTCTTT
>TRBV6-1|TRBD1|once|TRBJ1-2
CASSDKGQGYGYTF
TGTGCCAGCAGTGATAAGGGACAGGGCTATGGCTACACCTTC
>TRBV7-9|TRBD1|-|TRBJ2-7
CASSLAGTGRSYEQYF
TGTGCCAGCAGCTTAGCAGGGACAGGGAGGTCCTACGAGCAGTACTTC
>TRBV5-6|TRBD2|-|TRBJ2-1
CASSRTAGTIYNEQFF
TGTGCCAGCAGCCGAACAGCGGGAACGATTTACAATGAGCAGTTCTTC
>TRBV25-1|-|-|TRBJ1-1
CASSERSEPFF
TGTGCCAGCAGTGAAAGATCCGAACCTTTCTTT
>TRBV28|-|-|TRBJ2-7
CASSLLGVEQYF
TGTGCCAGCAGTTTATTAGGGGTCGAGCAGTACTTC
>TRBV9|-|-|TRBJ2-1
CASSVVEGAYNEQFF
TGTGCCAGCAGCGTAGTGGAAGGTGCCTACAATGAGCAGTTCTTC
>TRBV4-3|-|-|TRBJ2-4
CASSQDRIQGEDIQYF
TGCGCCAGCAGCCAAGATCGCATCCAGGGTGAGGACATTCAGTACTTC
>TRBV2|-|-|TRBJ2-3
CASRLSTGTSTDTQYF
TGTGCCAGCAGGCTCTCGACGGGCACTAGCACAGATACGCAGTATTTT
>TRBV6-6|-|-|TRBJ2-1
CASSYFGGSYNEQFF
TGTGCCAGCAGTTACTTCGGGGGAAGCTACAATGAGCAGTTCTTC
>TRBV5-1|-|-|TRBJ1-4
CASSLGGTTNEKLFF
TGCGCCAGCAGCTTGGGGGGGACTACTAATGAAAAACTGTTTTTT
>TRBV29-1|TRBD2|-|TRBJ2-1
CSVLKLAGGRNEQFF
TGCAGCGTTTTAAAACTAGCGGGAGGGAGGAATGAGCAGTTCTTC
>TRBV28|-|-|TRBJ1-2
CASSFNYGYTF
TGTGCCAGCAGTTTTAACTATGGCTACACCTTC
>TRBV4-1|-|-|TRBJ1-1
CASSQVGRGNTEAFF
TGCGCCAGCAGCCAAGTCGGGAGGGGGAACACTGAAGCTTTCTTT
>TRBV5-4|TRBD2|-|TRBJ2-3
CASTLRASGSLDTQYF
TGTGCCAGCACCCTACGGGCTAGCGGGAGTTTAGATACGCAGTATTTT
>TRBV4-1|-|-|TRBJ2-7
CASSPSLWYEQYF
TGCGCCAGCAGCCCTAGTTTGTGGTACGAGCAGTACTTC
>TRBV27|-|-|TRBJ2-7
CASTPRDSYEQYF
TGTGCCAGCACCCCCCGGGACTCCTACGAGCAGTACTTC
>TRBV10-2|-|-|TRBJ2-7
CASSDRSGGSGTYEQYF
TGCGCCAGCAGTGACCGTTCAGGAGGTAGCGGAACCTACGAGCAGTACTTC
>TRBV6-1|-|-|TRBJ2-7
CATYSGAYEQYF
TGTGCCACCTATTCGGGGGCCTACGAGCAGTACTTC
>TRBV7-9|-|-|TRBJ1-2
CASSLAPIPGGYTF
TGTGCCAGCAGCTTAGCCCCGATCCCGGGAGGCTACACCTTC
>TRBV28|-|-|TRBJ2-1
CASSPDLNNEQFF
TGTGCCAGCAGCCCCGACTTGAACAATGAGCAGTTCTTC
>TRBV28|TRBD1|-|TRBJ2-4
CASTNSPSTGTKNIQYF
TGTGCCAGCACCAATTCCCCCTCGACAGGGACCAAAAACATTCAGTACTTC
>TRBV6-1|TRBD1|-|TRBJ1-5
CASSGRTGSNQPQHF
TGTGCCAGCAGTGGCCGGACAGGGTCCAATCAGCCCCAGCATTTT
>TRBV6-6|TRBD2|-|TRBJ2-1
CASTTKREYYNEQFF
TGTGCCAGCACCACTAAGCGGGAGTATTACAATGAGCAGTTCTTC
>TRBV7-8|TRBD1|-|TRBJ1-3
CASSQRDRASGNTIYF
TGTGCCAGCAGCCAAAGGGACAGGGCGTCTGGAAACACCATATATTTT